The T cell receptor (beta chain) under discussion was sequenced for a study of low-dose radiotherapy and immunotherapy resistance in tumors. About the research overall: Cyclophosphamide was given intravenously at 200 mg/m2 every two weeks, and each dose came one day before radiation and immunotherapy.

The V and J ends lost 0 bases and 3 bases respectively, with 23 bases between them. Germline lookup yields CDR1 LGHNA and CDR2 YSLEER. CDR3 length equals 20 residues. Gene-specific TRAV and TRBV primers were used for first-strand cDNA, covering alpha and beta chains. A constant-region primer paired with the V-primer adapter amplified TCRs over approximately 18 PCR cycles. TCRdb reprocessed the reads with MiXCR, giving one entry per CDR3 protein. The top ten hold approximately 5.5% of the sample, which has about 9,200 distinct CDR3 sequences, approximately 40% seen once. Donors were given nivolumab, ipilimumab, aspirin, low-dose cyclophosphamide and low-dose radiotherapy.

This receptor was taken from a human donor with advanced metastatic prostate, ovarian, gallbladder or colorectal cancer (not recorded which). This table probably holds off-target reads from a library built for another chain. The chain recombines TRBV4-3 with TRBJ2-2; a possible D gene is TRBD1 (6 bases). The CDR3 DNA reads as TGCGCCAGCAGCCAAGATCTGTCGGACCGGGCACAGGGAGACACCGGGGAGCTGTTTTTT. Amino acid sequence: CASSQDLSDRAQGDTGELFF.